This T cell receptor beta chain was observed in a study of beta chain features in type 1 diabetes. Study-level information: Patients looked much like healthy donors when it came to age, gender and cell yields. Across the samples, some 98,000,000 sorted cells were examined in total.

Naive, central memory, regulatory and stem cell-like memory cells within the CD4+ compartment were sorted using CD45RO/CCR7/CD25/CD127/CD95/CD27. This clone occurred a few times. Its target is not known. Findings of the study overall: The study found moderately but significantly shorter TCRB CDR3s in all four CD4+ subsets of Type 1 diabetes patients.

The study reverse transcribed the entire isolated RNA, so it sequenced expressed TCRB transcripts. The assay was immunoSEQ multiplex PCR, and TCRdb's table has in-frame clones only and misses some. The top ten clones hold approximately 1% of a sample with about 290,000 clones, about 8% of them seen once. The V gene lost 4 bases and the J gene lost 7 bases, with 11 bases spanning the gap. The CDR3 consists of 14 residues. Germline CDR1 is SGHAT and CDR2 is FQNNGV. This TCR was recovered from a woman in her late teens or twenties in good health. The gene calls are TRBV11-2 and TRBJ1-6; no definite D call. Sequenced: central memory CD4+ T cells from blood. Written as DNA, the CDR3 is TGTGCCAGCAGCTCCTGGACGGAAAATTCACCCCTCCACTTT. Its protein product is CASSSWTENSPLHF.